The clone carrying this TCR beta chain was detected a few times. Just one base apart from a much larger clone, this may be a read error. TCRdb reprocessed the 5' RACE reads via MiXCR and lists one record per CDR3 protein. The data show tens of thousands of distinct CDR3 sequences, with about 28% seen just once and roughly 2% held by the top ten. CDR3 length: 13 amino acids. Germline CDR1 reads SEHNR; CDR2 reads FQNEAQ (reference sequence). The receptor was derived from a female donor with breast cancer. The sample was naive CD4+ T cells sorted from blood. Subset indicated: naive CD4+ T cells, CD4+CD45RA+CD25-. The chain is built from TRBV7-9 and TRBJ1-1; tentative D call: TRBD1 (5 bases). Here the CDR3 DNA reads TGTGCCAGCGGCTTCGGGGGGAACACTGAAGCTTTCTTT. As protein: CASGFGGNTEAFF.